These 3 T cell receptor beta chains came from one sample sequenced in a study of blood T cell repertoires in COVID-19. Sequencing used immunoSEQ multiplex PCR; TCRdb keeps in-frame clones, though not all of them. This table holds about 130,000 clones, around 85% found once. Sample: peripheral blood. Receptors originate from a man aged 30 to 39 with COVID-19, enrolled during active disease.

The chain employs TRBV9 and TRBJ2-3; TRBD2 matches 7 bases. CDR1 and CDR2 (germline): SGDLS, YYNGEE. The CDR3 is 16 residues long. J was trimmed by 0 bases and V by 4 bases; bases with no gene match: 8. The CDR3 DNA reads as TGTGCCAGCAGCCCCCTGGGGGGGGGAAGCACAGATACGCAGTATTTT. This translates into CASSPLGGGSTDTQYF.

The CDR3 sequence is CAISEVSGTYRANVLTF. CDR3 DNA sequence: TGTGCCATCAGTGAGGTTAGCGGGACTTACCGGGCCAACGTCCTGACTTTC. The chain combines TRBV10-3 with TRBJ2-6, with 8 bases aligning to TRBD2. CDR1 and CDR2 (germline): ENHRY, SYGVKD. The length of the CDR3 is 17 residues. V lost 2 bases to trimming and J lost 5 bases; unmatched junction nucleotides: 8.

The chain carries TRBV27 and TRBJ2-1; 9 positions match TRBD1. CDR3 size: 16 residues. Germline CDR1 is MNHEY and CDR2 is SMNVEV (reference sequence). After removal of 2 bases from V and 8 bases from J, the junction contained 10 bases not matched to a gene. Here the CDR3 DNA reads TGTGCCAGCAGTTTAGGCCGGACAGGGGTGAACGATGAGCAGTTCTTC. Translating it yields CASSLGRTGVNDEQFF.